What follows describes a single T cell receptor (beta chain). Its antigen is unidentified. The assay was immunoSEQ multiplex PCR, and TCRdb's table has in-frame clones only and misses some. The table lists 100,000 to 150,000 clones, 75% to 90% of them singletons. This entry comes from a study of identifying expanded T cells in peripheral blood. Points from the study as a whole: Clone count variance between approximately two-week samples rose with total template count. Differentially abundant clones: about 1.2 between replicates, about 17 at around 14 days, less than 25 at four.

No infections or other immune events were documented during collection. This TCR derives from a person aged 18 to 75 in good health. The specimen was blood.

The CDR3 is CASSSAGSSGEQYF. DNA for the CDR3: TGCGCCAGCAGCTCCGCGGGATCCAGCGGGGAGCAGTACTTC. The J gene is TRBJ2-7, the V gene TRBV5-1, with D possibly TRBD2 on 6 matching bases. CDR1 and CDR2 (germline): SGHRS, YFSETQ. CDR3 length equals 14 residues. Between the trimmed V and J ends, which lost 3 bases and 7 bases, there was a span of 17 bases.